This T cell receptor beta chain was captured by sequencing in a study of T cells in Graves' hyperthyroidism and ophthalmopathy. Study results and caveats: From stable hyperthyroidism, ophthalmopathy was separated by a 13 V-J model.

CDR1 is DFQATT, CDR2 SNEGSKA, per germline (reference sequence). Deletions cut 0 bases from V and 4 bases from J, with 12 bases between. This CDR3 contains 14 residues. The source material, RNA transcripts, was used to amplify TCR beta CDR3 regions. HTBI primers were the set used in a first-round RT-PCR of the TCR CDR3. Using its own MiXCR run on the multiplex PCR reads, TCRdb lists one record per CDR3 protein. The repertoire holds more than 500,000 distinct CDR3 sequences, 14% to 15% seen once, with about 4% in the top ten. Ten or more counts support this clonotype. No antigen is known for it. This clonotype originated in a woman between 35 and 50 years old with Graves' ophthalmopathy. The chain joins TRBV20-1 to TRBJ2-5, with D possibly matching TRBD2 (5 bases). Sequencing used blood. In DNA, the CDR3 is TGCAGTGCTAGAGATCCGGTGGGGAGAGAGACCCAGTACTTC. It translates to CSARDPVGRETQYF.